This T cell receptor (beta chain) was captured by sequencing in a study of blood T cell repertoires in COVID-19. The overall study: Researchers got acute and convalescent COVID-19 samples from the United States, Italy and Spain. The analysed material was cDNA or gDNA that came from T cells, B-cell-depleted T cells, or PBMCs.

This CDR3 spans 15 amino acids. Germline assignment: CDR1 LNHDA and CDR2 SQIVND (reference sequence). The ends lost 7 bases at V and 4 bases at J; junction bases unmatched: 10. In the original analysis: How many nucleated cells were present was estimated from reference gene primer amplification. Repertoires were generated with immunoSEQ multiplex PCR, while TCRdb's copy carries only in-frame clones and drops some. The D gene and trimming were derived from the DNA, and the V and J assignments and clone size from that table. Among under 300,000 clones listed, approximately 80% were seen once. This clone was seen only a few times.

The specimen was peripheral blood. The chain combines TRBV19 with TRBJ1-2; 9 bases are a match to TRBD1. The TCR sequence derives from a middle-aged woman with active or convalescent COVID-19. CDR3 in amino acids: CASNHDRGESYGYTF. CDR3 in DNA: TGTGCCAGTAACCATGACAGGGGGGAGAGCTATGGCTACACCTTC. Using reference TRBV19 and TRBJ1-2 for the parts outside the CDR3, the full variable domain is DGGITQSPKYLFRKEGQNVTLSCEQNLNHDAMYWYRQDPGQGLRLIYYSQIVNDFQKGDIAEGYSVSREKKESFPLTVTSAQKNPTAFYLCASNHDRGESYGYTFGSGTRLTVV.